The sample holds many counts of the clone carrying this T cell receptor (beta chain). This entry is derived from a study of T cell repertoires in cytomegalovirus infection. The length of the CDR3 is 14 residues. V was trimmed by 0 bases and J by 2 bases, leaving 7 bases between them. Germline V CDR1 and CDR2: MNHEY, SVGEGT. One entry per CDR3 protein, called by TCRdb with MiXCR from the reads. The sample has around 74,000 distinct CDR3 sequences, 3.7% seen once; the top ten hold 3.5% to 5%. The sample comprised PBMCs. The rearrangement joins TRBV6-2 or TRBV6-3 to TRBJ1-1; D not certain. This receptor was identified in a human donor in good health (CMV status not recorded). Some clones in this sample may be carry-over from other donors' samples. CDR3 loop: CASSYSGRNTEAFF. CDR3 bases: TGTGCCAGCAGTTACTCCGGACGAAACACTGAAGCTTTCTTT.